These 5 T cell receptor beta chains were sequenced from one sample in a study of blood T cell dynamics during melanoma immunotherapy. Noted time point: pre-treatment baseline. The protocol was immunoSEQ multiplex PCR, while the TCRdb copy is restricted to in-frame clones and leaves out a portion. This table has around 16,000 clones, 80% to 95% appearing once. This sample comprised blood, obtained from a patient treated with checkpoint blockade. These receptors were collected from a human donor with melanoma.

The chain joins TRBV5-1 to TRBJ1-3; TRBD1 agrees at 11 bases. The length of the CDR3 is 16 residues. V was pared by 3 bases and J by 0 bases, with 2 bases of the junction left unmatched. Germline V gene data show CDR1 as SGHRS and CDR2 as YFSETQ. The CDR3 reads CASSYGQGASGNTIYF. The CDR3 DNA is TGCGCCAGCAGCTACGGACAGGGGGCCTCTGGAAACACCATATATTTT.

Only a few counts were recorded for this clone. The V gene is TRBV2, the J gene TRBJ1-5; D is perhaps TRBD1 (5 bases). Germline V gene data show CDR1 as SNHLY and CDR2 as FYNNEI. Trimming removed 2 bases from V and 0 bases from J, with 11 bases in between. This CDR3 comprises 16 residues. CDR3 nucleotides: TGTGCCAGCAGTGAAAGGGCGGGGGTTAGCAATCAGCCCCAGCATTTT. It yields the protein CASSERAGVSNQPQHF.

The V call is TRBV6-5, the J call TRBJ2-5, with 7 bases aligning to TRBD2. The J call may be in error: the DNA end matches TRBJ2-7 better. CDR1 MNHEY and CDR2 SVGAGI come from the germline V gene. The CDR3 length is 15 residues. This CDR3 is CASSYSASGPYEQYF. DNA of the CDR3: TGTGCCAGCAGTTACTCGGCTAGCGGCCCCTACGAGCAGTACTTC.

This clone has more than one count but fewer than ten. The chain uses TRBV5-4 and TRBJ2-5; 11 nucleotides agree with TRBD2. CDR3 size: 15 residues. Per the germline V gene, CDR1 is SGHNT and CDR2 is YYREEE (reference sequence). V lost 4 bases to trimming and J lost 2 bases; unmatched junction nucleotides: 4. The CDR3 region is CASSPTSGTQETQYF. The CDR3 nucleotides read TGTGCCAGCAGCCCGACTAGCGGGACTCAAGAGACCCAGTACTTC.

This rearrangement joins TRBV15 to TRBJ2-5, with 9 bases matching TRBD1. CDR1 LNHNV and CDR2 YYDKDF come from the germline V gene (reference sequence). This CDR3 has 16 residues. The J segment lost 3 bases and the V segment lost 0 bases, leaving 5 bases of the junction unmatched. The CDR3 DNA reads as TGTGCCACCAGCAGAGATCTGGGACAGGGCGAAGAGACCCAGTACTTC. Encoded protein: CATSRDLGQGEETQYF.